This entry is about one T cell receptor beta chain. The data were taken from a study of CD8 T cells in Susac syndrome. Random hexamers primed reverse transcription of 0.5 to 1 ug RNA. TCRdb reanalysed the immunoSEQ multiplex PCR reads using MiXCR and keeps one entry per CDR3 protein. Among roughly 200,000 distinct CDR3 sequences listed, over 90% were seen once. Sequencing was carried out using CD4+ T cells from PBMCs. The receptor was derived from a human donor with multiple sclerosis.

CDR3 loop: CASSSGTGVETQYF. CDR3 DNA sequence: TGTGCCAGCAGCTCCGGGACAGGGGTCGAGACCCAGTACTTC. This sequence joins TRBV7-9 and TRBJ2-5, with 10 bases fitting TRBD1. Trimming cost V 4 bases and J 5 bases; bases outside gene matches: 4. CDR1 and CDR2 from the germline V gene are SEHNR and FQNEAQ (reference sequence). CDR3 length: 14 amino acids.